The 30 T cell receptor beta chains below were found in one sample sequenced in a study of cytomegalovirus exposure and HLA in healthy donors. The protocol was immunoSEQ multiplex PCR, while the TCRdb copy is restricted to in-frame clones and leaves out a portion. Here the sample spans 150,000 to 200,000 clones, more than 75% being singletons. The sample consisted of PBMCs. The origin of the receptors is a woman between 18 and 29 years old in good health and CMV-seronegative.

V usage is TRBV30 and J usage is TRBJ1-1; weak D call: TRBD1 (6 bases). This CDR3 is built from 12 residues. V lost 8 bases, J lost 1 base, and 11 bases lay in between. Germline CDR1 GTSNPN, CDR2 SVGIG (reference sequence). The CDR3 DNA reads TGTGCCACACAGGGACCGAACACTGAAGCTTTCTTT. Translation: CATQGPNTEAFF.

This clone has a handful of counts. This chain links TRBV9 with TRBJ2-5; 9 bases line up with TRBD2. Germline V CDR1 and CDR2: SGDLS, YYNGEE. With V trimmed by 0 bases and J by 5 bases, 8 bases remained unmatched. The CDR3 totals 16 residues. The CDR3 nucleotides read TGTGCCAGCAGCGTAGGTGATAGCGGGGGCTGGGAGACCCAGTACTTC. This encodes CASSVGDSGGWETQYF.

The CDR3 DNA is TGTGCCAGCAGCTTAGGAGTTCAGCCCCAGCATTTT. Protein sequence: CASSLGVQPQHF. This chain uses TRBV7-9 with TRBJ1-5; D unclear. The CDR3 extends over 12 amino acids. Germline assignment: CDR1 SEHNR and CDR2 FQNEAQ (reference sequence). V lost 1 base to trimming and J lost 6 bases, with 4 bases between them. Filled out from reference TRBV7-9 and TRBJ1-5, the complete variable domain reads DTGVSQNPRHKITKRGQNVTFRCDPISEHNRLYWYRQTLGQGPEFLTYFQNEAQLEKSRLLSDRFSAERPKGSFSTLEIQRTEQGDSAMYLCASSLGVQPQHFGDGTRLSIL.

The chain joins TRBV4-1 to TRBJ2-6, with TRBD2 matching 10 bases. Germline-derived CDR1 and CDR2 are MGHRA and YSYEKL. The CDR3 runs to 18 residues. V was clipped by 1 base and J by 0 bases; unmatched bases: 3. This CDR3 is CASSQVSGGASGANVLTF. CDR3 coding DNA: TGCGCCAGCAGCCAAGTGAGCGGGGGGGCCTCTGGGGCCAACGTCCTGACTTTC.

This clone was counted between two and nine times. The CDR3 sequence: CAISDRLSGNTIYF. DNA for the CDR3: TGTGCCATCAGTGACAGGCTTTCTGGAAACACCATATATTTT. The chain carries TRBV10-3 and TRBJ1-3; unclear D gene. The germline CDR1 and CDR2 sequences are ENHRY and SYGVKD. The CDR3 is 14 amino acids. V shed 3 bases and J shed 1 base, with 7 bases lying between them.

The gene calls are TRBV7-2 and TRBJ2-5; tentative D call: TRBD2 (6 bases). Per germline, CDR1 SGHTA and CDR2 FQGNSA. This CDR3 is 13 amino acids long. V shed 4 bases and J shed 4 bases, with 10 bases lying between them. The CDR3 DNA sequence: TGTGCCAGCAGCTCAGGGACTTTAGAGACCCAGTACTTC. This gives the protein CASSSGTLETQYF.

V is TRBV4-2 and J is TRBJ2-5; perhaps TRBD2 as D (5 bases). Germline CDR1 is LGHNA and CDR2 is YNFKEQ. The V end was cut by 1 base, the J end by 4 bases, with 13 bases between. There are 15 residues in the CDR3. The CDR3 region is CASSQVAGGLETQYF. In nucleotides, the CDR3 is TGTGCCAGCAGCCAAGTAGCCGGCGGGTTAGAGACCCAGTACTTC.

V is TRBV2 and J is TRBJ2-7; TRBD1 aligns across 8 bases. The trim removed 6 bases at V and 2 bases at J, leaving 18 bases unmatched. In germline, CDR1 is SNHLY, CDR2 FYNNEI. The CDR3 has 18 residues. The CDR3 DNA sequence: TGTGCCAGCAGGAAGGGACAGGATTTTCTGCTGCCTACCTACGAGCAGTACTTC. Protein sequence: CASRKGQDFLLPTYEQYF.

The chain employs TRBV18 and TRBJ1-4, with D perhaps matching TRBD1 (6 bases). The V end lost 4 bases, the J end lost 7 bases, and 22 bases lay between the germline ends. CDR3 length: 17 amino acids. Germline CDR1 KGHSH, CDR2 LQKENI. Written as DNA, the CDR3 is TGTGCCAGCTCACTCAAAGTGAGGGGGACTAAGACTGAAAAACTGTTTTTT. Its protein product is CASSLKVRGTKTEKLFF. The entire variable domain, with the rest obtained from reference TRBV18 and TRBJ1-4, is as follows: NAGVMQNPRHLVRRRGQEARLRCSPMKGHSHVYWYRQLPEEGLKFMVYLQKENIIDESGMPKERFSAEFPKEGPSILRIQQVVRGDSAAYFCASSLKVRGTKTEKLFFGSGTQLSVL.

This rearrangement joins TRBV5-1 to TRBJ2-5; 15 nucleotides agree with TRBD2. Germline V gene sequence: CDR1 SGHRS, CDR2 YFSETQ. Trimming took 4 bases from V and 5 from J; bases not matched to a gene: 15. The CDR3 runs 19 residues. The CDR3 region is CASSPYTWTSGRAGETQYF. The CDR3 nucleotides read TGCGCCAGCAGCCCGTACACCTGGACTAGCGGGAGGGCGGGGGAGACCCAGTACTTC.

J is TRBJ1-4 and V is TRBV19; tentatively, D is TRBD1 (5 bases). The CDR3 has 14 amino acids. CDR1 LNHDA and CDR2 SQIVND come from the germline V gene (reference sequence). Deletions cut 6 bases from V and 5 bases from J, with 13 bases between. The CDR3: CASRSGGINEKLFF. Written as DNA, the CDR3 is TGTGCCAGTAGGTCCGGGGGGATAAATGAAAAACTGTTTTTT.

The chain recombines TRBV6-1 with TRBJ2-7, with 8 bases aligning to TRBD2. The CDR3 covers 15 residues. The germline V gene has CDR1 MNHNS and CDR2 SASEGT. V lost 7 bases to trimming and J lost 5 bases; unmatched junction nucleotides: 13. The chain's CDR3 is CASIRFRGGWDEQYF. In DNA, the CDR3 is TGTGCCAGCATCCGCTTTCGGGGGGGGTGGGACGAGCAGTACTTC.

CDR3 DNA sequence: TGTGCCAGCTCACTGGGACTAGCGTCGGAGACCCAGTACTTC. Residues: CASSLGLASETQYF. The V call is TRBV18, the J call TRBJ2-5; 10 nucleotides line up with TRBD2. Per germline, CDR1 KGHSH and CDR2 LQKENI. The trim removed 4 bases at V and 5 bases at J, leaving 4 bases unmatched. The CDR3 runs to 14 residues.

The chain recombines TRBV5-1 with TRBJ2-5, with TRBD1 identical over 7 bases. CDR1 and CDR2 from the germline V gene are SGHRS and YFSETQ. The CDR3 spans 14 residues. V dropped 4 bases and J dropped 2; count of bases not matched to a gene: 5. CDR3 sequence reads: CASSRDRAQETQYF. In DNA form, the CDR3 reads TGCGCCAGCAGCCGCGACAGGGCACAAGAGACCCAGTACTTC.

The J gene is TRBJ1-3, the V gene TRBV2, with TRBD1 matching over 9 bases. The CDR3 contains 16 residues. V trimming: 5 bases; J trimming: 4 bases; junction bases outside the gene matches: 9. Germline CDR1 SNHLY, CDR2 FYNNEI. DNA of the CDR3: TGTGCCAGCAGTCCAACAGGGGGCGCTTTCGGAAACACCATATATTTT. Translating it yields CASSPTGGAFGNTIYF.

The chain is built from TRBV25-1 and TRBJ2-5; the D is unclear. V was pared by 3 bases and J by 5 bases, with 19 bases between. Germline CDR1 is MGHDK and CDR2 is SYGVNS. CDR3 length equals 16 residues. The CDR3 bases are TGTGCCAGCAGTGACCCTAATTCGGGTGGTCGGGAGACCCAGTACTTC. Its translation: CASSDPNSGGRETQYF.

In this sample, this clone turned up a few times. The rearrangement links TRBV6-1 to TRBJ1-4; D gene unclear. This CDR3 is built from 13 residues. Germline assignment: CDR1 MNHNS and CDR2 SASEGT. V was cut by 8 bases and J by 1 base, with 8 bases left in between. This CDR3 is CASGWQTNEKLFF. CDR3 nucleotide sequence: TGTGCCAGCGGCTGGCAAACTAATGAAAAACTGTTTTTT.

The chain uses TRBV5-5 and TRBJ1-5; tentatively, D is TRBD1 (6 bases). V shed 0 bases and J shed 10 bases, with 20 bases lying between them. Germline CDR1 and CDR2: SGHKS and YYEKEE (reference sequence). The CDR3 extends over 16 amino acids. CDR3 in amino acids: CASSLVVTGDYRPQHF. The CDR3 coding sequence is TGTGCCAGCAGCTTGGTTGTGACAGGAGACTATCGCCCCCAGCATTTT.

The chain is built from TRBV4-2 and TRBJ1-2; D uncertain. The CDR3 has 14 residues. Germline CDR1 LGHNA, CDR2 YNFKEQ. Trimming stripped 4 bases from V and 0 bases from J, with 9 bases between. The DNA of the CDR3 is TGTGCCAGCAGCCGCGGCCGGGCTAACTATGGCTACACCTTC. Translating it yields CASSRGRANYGYTF.

In DNA, the CDR3 is TGCGCCAGCAGCTTGGAAGGCGGGGGGGCCAAGACCCAGTACTTC. It codes for CASSLEGGGAKTQYF. The genes are TRBV5-1 and TRBJ2-5; 9 bases line up with TRBD2. From germline, CDR1 is SGHRS and CDR2 YFSETQ. Trimming cost V 0 bases and J 6 bases; bases outside gene matches: 6. This CDR3 spans 15 amino acids.

The chain uses TRBV6-6 and TRBJ1-1, with no clear D. From germline, CDR1 is MNHNY and CDR2 SVGAGI (reference sequence). The CDR3 spans 11 residues. V was shortened by 2 bases and J by 5 bases, with 3 bases between the two germline ends. This CDR3 is CASSYRTEAFF. The DNA for the CDR3 is TGTGCCAGCAGTTACCGGACTGAAGCTTTCTTT.

This chain links TRBV9 with TRBJ2-5; D may be TRBD2 (5 bases). V was cut by 4 bases and J by 4 bases, with 14 bases left in between. Germline V gives CDR1 SGDLS, CDR2 YYNGEE. This CDR3 contains 14 residues. The CDR3, as DNA: TGTGCCAGCAGCCCAATGACCGGAGGAGAGACCCAGTACTTC. Its translation is CASSPMTGGETQYF.

J is TRBJ1-2 and V is TRBV6-5; weak D call: TRBD1 (5 bases). Between the trimmed V and J ends, which lost 6 bases and 5 bases, there was a span of 19 bases. This CDR3 has 15 residues. CDR1 is MNHEY and CDR2 is SVGAGI in the germline V gene. DNA of the CDR3: TGTGCCAGCAGCACCAACCGACAGAACATGTATGGCTACACCTTC. This gives the protein CASSTNRQNMYGYTF.

The rearrangement uses TRBV7-6 and TRBJ1-1; TRBD1 is a possible D gene (6 bases). Trimming removed 2 bases at V and 2 bases at J, with 12 bases between. CDR3 length equals 15 residues. Germline V CDR1 and CDR2: SGHVS, FNYEAQ. The DNA of the CDR3 is TGTGCCAGCAGCTTACAGGTGGGGGCTAACACTGAAGCTTTCTTT. Translation: CASSLQVGANTEAFF.

This clone was observed many times. The genes are TRBV19 and TRBJ1-2; 10 nucleotides agree with TRBD1. The CDR3 contains 15 residues. Germline V gene lookup returns CDR1 LNHDA and CDR2 SQIVND (reference sequence). V lost 3 bases, J lost 8 bases, and 9 bases stayed unmatched. The CDR3 bases are TGTGCCAGTAGTATGGGATCCGGGACAGGGGACGGCTACACCTTC. Protein: CASSMGSGTGDGYTF.

The chain has TRBV19 and TRBJ2-6, with TRBD1 identical over 7 bases. J lost 1 base, V lost 3 bases, and 6 bases had no gene match. Germline V gives CDR1 LNHDA, CDR2 SQIVND (reference sequence). The CDR3 spans 17 residues. CDR3 amino acids: CASSINRGPSGANVLTF. The CDR3 bases are TGTGCCAGTAGTATTAACAGGGGACCGTCTGGGGCCAACGTCCTGACTTTC.

The V call is TRBV29-1, the J call TRBJ2-2, with D possibly matching TRBD2 (7 bases). Between the trimmed V and J ends, which lost 3 bases and 6 bases, there was a span of 11 bases. The germline CDR1 and CDR2 sequences are SQVTM and ANQGSEA. This CDR3 is built from 13 residues. CDR3 bases: TGCAGCGTTGATGTAGGGGGGGCCGGGGAGCTGTTTTTT. Encoded protein: CSVDVGGAGELFF.

The rearrangement joins TRBV7-8 to TRBJ2-5, with D possibly TRBD2 on 5 matching bases. CDR3 length equals 13 residues. V lost 3 bases to trimming and J lost 5 bases, with 10 bases between them. Germline V gene lookup returns CDR1 SGHVS and CDR2 FQNEAQ. Written as DNA, the CDR3 is TGTGCCAGCAGCTTTCGGGGTGCGGAGACCCAGTACTTC. The encoded protein is CASSFRGAETQYF.

The sample holds one count of this clone. The chain links TRBV13 to TRBJ2-7; D is unclear. Germline values: CDR1 PRHDT, CDR2 FYEKMQ (reference sequence). V was clipped by 1 base and J by 6 bases, with 7 bases between them. The length of the CDR3 is 12 residues. This CDR3 is CASSLAGGEQYF. Written as DNA, the CDR3 is TGTGCCAGCAGCTTAGCTGGCGGCGAGCAGTACTTC.

The rearrangement links TRBV2 to TRBJ2-1; TRBD1 agrees at 7 bases. Trimming removed 7 bases from V and 2 bases from J; junction bases left unmatched: 11. Germline CDR1 reads SNHLY; CDR2 reads FYNNEI. The CDR3 is made up of 16 amino acids. Written as DNA, the CDR3 is TGTGCCAGCACTCAAACGAAGGGGACAGCCTACAATGAGCAGTTCTTC. It codes for CASTQTKGTAYNEQFF.